This TCR beta chain came from a study of blood T cell repertoires in COVID-19. Overall study: The United States, Italy and Spain were the sources of the acute and convalescent COVID-19 samples. T cells, B-cell-depleted T cells, or PBMCs provided the cDNA or gDNA that served as material.

Between the trimmed V and J ends, which lost 2 bases and 3 bases, there was a span of 10 bases. The germline V gene has CDR1 KGHSH and CDR2 LQKENI. The CDR3 sequence is 14 residues long. As originally analysed: Estimates of nucleated cell counts were drawn from the amplification of reference gene primers. Produced via immunoSEQ multiplex PCR; TCRdb's table is partial and in-frame only. D and trimming come from the DNA, and the V and J calls and clone size come from that table. The repertoire includes approximately 190,000 clones, more than 70% of them detected once, and less than 7.5% sits in the top ten.

Source material: peripheral blood. This clonotype was sampled from a woman aged 40 to 49 who had recovered from COVID-19. The chain employs TRBV18 and TRBJ1-1; D ambiguous. CDR3 protein: CASSPNSVDTEAFF. The CDR3 nucleotides read TGTGCCAGCTCACCAAACAGTGTGGACACTGAAGCTTTCTTT.